This T cell receptor (beta chain) was sequenced for a study of cytomegalovirus exposure and HLA in healthy donors (dated by TCRdb to 2016 to 2017). Regarding the complete study: An earlier analysis of a few hundred of the donors reported around 280 Gb of sequence data and about 120 million unique TCR beta sequences obtained from roughly 170 million T cells. Approximately 310 gigabases of sequencing data and around 87 million unique TCR sequences were included in an early release covering about 600 HLA-typed donors. Of the roughly 400 genotyped donors, 65% to 90% fell in the genetic ancestry cluster associated with self-reported Caucasian donors. Along with the approximately 700-subject first cohort, a separate validation cohort of some 130 different subjects was used. The number of donors typed differed by locus, with roughly 620-630 for A, B, C, DRB1 and DQB1, more than 500 for DQA1, over 600 for DPA1, and some 450 for DPB1. The T cell repertoires of roughly 660 subjects were profiled by immunosequencing and related to cytomegalovirus serostatus. Donor age, sex, ethnicity and CMV serostatus were compiled alongside the repertoire data. To decide whether each TCR beta V gene segment behaved as functional or pseudogenic, an earlier analysis of approximately 600 of the donors relied on high-throughput TCR beta sequencing. In a later analysis, previously published TCR beta repertoires from 670 or so donors were re-analyzed and high-resolution HLA genotyping was added so that TCR occurrence patterns could be studied. To predict cytomegalovirus infection status, the study brought together high-throughput TCR immunosequencing, statistical association of individual TCRs with disease status, and machine learning. HLA typing covered class I and class II loci at four-digit resolution. Among about 400 genotyped donors of the cohort, an average of approximately 240,000 unique TCR beta nucleotide sequences was sequenced per donor, of which about 18% were non-productive. The later analysis used no new phenotypic data to find candidate immune exposures, relying instead on TCR beta sequences and their occurrence across donors. The study aimed to test whether signatures of past pathogen exposure could be identified by cataloging public T cell receptors. Because of strong linkage in the cohort, roughly 5 DR-DQ haplotypes were treated as single units for association and clustering. Every discovery cohort repertoire had been produced on one sequencing platform. A later genetic analysis took genome-wide SNP genotypes for about 60% of the roughly 670 donors and used that subset as a discovery cohort.

About this clone: Its antigen remains unidentified. No clone much larger than this one lies a single base away; base qualities are absent.

Overall results and qualifications from the work: According to a later analysis, parvovirus B19, influenza, CMV and Epstein-Barr virus appeared linked to several top co-occurrence clusters. Three of the identified cytomegalovirus-associated TCR beta chains were confirmed in vitro to be specific for cytomegalovirus antigens. Only TCR beta chains were sequenced in this cohort, and the absence of alpha or paired-chain data limited detectable features. A later genetic analysis associated a missense DCLRE1C variant with V-gene and J-gene trimming of TCR beta chains, and an independent cohort replicated the association. In a later analysis, over 15,000 TCR beta sequences were associated with specific HLA alleles at a false discovery rate of 0.05. A cluster of highly shared sequence variants was judged likely to represent a technical artifact of the sequencing pipeline. Most TCR sequences were seen in very few donors, while some public TCRs were found in many individuals. The earlier analysis of 587 of the donors excluded some 16 rarely observed V segments, including chromosome 9 orphons, because counts were too low. Immune exposure information for the cohort was limited to CMV serostatus. Correlated functional status among segregating V segments might be attributable to linkage disequilibrium, but an unknown experimental factor could not be ruled out. In a later genetic analysis, fewer N-insertions in productive TCRs were reported among donors in an Asian-associated ancestry cluster than the approximately 710-donor mean. In an earlier analysis of around 600 of the donors, most TCR beta V segments appeared in productive rearrangements about 87% or about 30% of the time, broadly matching IMGT annotations. A further reported finding was that TCR beta sequences accurately predicted the HLA-A and HLA-B alleles for most subjects in the first cohort. The authors suggested that the approach could potentially be generalized to other disease states and immunological phenotypes. In a later analysis, HLA-associated TCR beta chains showed more clonal expansion and lower generation probabilities than non-associated chains that were equally common. According to a later analysis, TCR association rates differed among HLA loci, with DRB1 alleles showing the most associated TCRs and HLA-C alleles showing the fewest. A total of fewer than 200 TCR beta chains were listed by the study as associated with cytomegalovirus. Assigning TCR associations to individual alleles was difficult when HLA alleles, especially DR and DQ, strongly co-occurred. Some IMGT-functional V segments, including TRBV6-2 and TRBV6-3, could not be distinguished by the 87-base-pair reads and were therefore excluded. The classifier was reported to diagnose cytomegalovirus status with high specificity and sensitivity in both the original cohort and the validation cohort. Because some donors lacked HLA typing at each locus, the association tests relied only on the typed subset. Sequencing depth was assumed to be roughly uniform across donors in the presence/absence analyses, though that assumption may not hold. Most CMV-associated TCR beta chains appeared to be HLA-restricted in a later analysis, and the HLA associations seemed to be driven largely by CMV exposure.

CDR1 and CDR2 (LNHDA, SQIVND) derive from the germline V gene (reference sequence). The CDR3 runs 15 amino acids, cysteine and phenylalanine included. Just the 45-base CDR3 DNA is kept, in frame starting at base 1. Deletion took 8 bases off V and 4 bases off J, with a span of 20 bases between the germline ends. The cohort comprised 550 to 700 healthy bone marrow donors. At the time of sampling, all cohort members were nominally healthy, though unrecorded immune exposures were likely present. The donor was CMV seronegative and belonged to the group of 380 or so seronegative cohort members. A peripheral blood sample was provided by each donor, and peripheral blood mononuclear cells were used for TCR beta sequencing. The Qiagen DNeasy Blood Extraction Kit was used to extract genomic DNA from the blood cell samples. The library was prepared using the immunoSEQ multiplex PCR assay. The multiplex PCR relied on a mix of 60 forward primers for TCR Vbeta segments and 13 reverse primers for TCR Jbeta segments. Amplification of the CDR3 region of rearranged TCR beta genes was performed with a multiplex PCR assay on genomic DNA. The amplified TCR beta libraries were sequenced on the Illumina HiSeq System as 87-base-pair reads. In the original analysis: A later analysis tallied roughly 78 million unique TCR beta chains across the 666 repertoires, and around 12 million of those chains were shared by two or more donors. Raw reads were error-corrected and collapsed into unique sequences with a nearest-neighbor algorithm that merged closely related sequences to remove PCR and sequencing errors. V, D and J gene segments were assigned by aligning CDR3 sequences to IMGT reference sequences. Each retained sequence needed at least a six-nucleotide match to both a V gene segment and a J gene segment. A rearrangement counted as productive if the CDR3 had no stop codons and remained in frame with V and J, and every other rearrangement counted as non-productive. CDR3 was defined according to IMGT convention as the region running from the second conserved V-encoded cysteine to the conserved J-encoded phenylalanine. Sequences without an unambiguous match to a single V gene segment were excluded from the earlier analysis of approximately 600 of the donors. In an earlier analysis of almost 600 of the donors, a V segment was called functional when productive rearrangements were above 56.7%, and segregating when the standard deviation between donors exceeded 5%. A statistical classification framework was built for diagnosing cytomegalovirus status from the catalog of TCR beta chain sequences. V and J gene assignment, in a later analysis, came from comparing TCR nucleotide sequences with IMGT/GENE-DB human TR gene sequences. In a later analysis, CDR3 sequences and most-parsimonious VDJ recombination scenarios were assigned using the TCRdist pipeline. In a later analysis, every TCR beta chain was defined by the combination of its CDR3 amino acid sequence and its V-gene family, and reads without a unique V-gene family were dropped. A later analysis removed 592 highly shared, low-generation-probability nucleotide sequences to deal with suspected cross-contamination and a sequencing artifact. In a later analysis, a clonal expansion index for each public chain was calculated from normalized within-repertoire ranks of inferred template counts. Generation probabilities in a later analysis came from a VDJ recombination model fitted to out-of-frame rearrangements, and those results were checked against IGoR. Hypergeometric tests were used in a later analysis to score TCR-TCR, TCR-HLA and TCR-CMV co-occurrence, with a repertoire-size bias correction applied to the TCR pairs. False discovery rates were estimated in a later analysis by permuting HLA or CMV assignments 20 times. In a later analysis, co-occurring TCRs were grouped using DBSCAN, with TCRdist sequence similarity added in when clustering inside HLA-allele-positive subsets. Repertoires with fewer than 30,000 or more than 120,000 public chains were left out of co-occurrence clustering, as were five repertoires with anomalous nucleotide sharing. TCRdb took this table from immuneACCESS and kept in-frame rearrangements with V and J called. Such tables lack part of the clones; where checked against another copy, unresolved V genes explain under half of the gap, and the rest is unexplained. The V and J calls and clone size come from that table; D and trimming were worked out from the DNA. The sample table lists tens of thousands of clones, about three quarters of them with a count of one. The leading ten clones occupy around 3.3% of the sample.

Here the chain combines TRBV19 and TRBJ1-2; the D gene is perhaps TRBD1, on 6 matching bases. This receptor was obtained from a man aged 18 to 29 in good health and CMV-seronegative. Material: PBMCs. The DNA sequence reads TGTGCCAGTGGGGGGGCACAAGTCGGGTCCTATGGCTACACCTTC. It codes for CASGGAQVGSYGYTF.